This T cell receptor beta chain was found in a study of T-cell reconstitution after alpha-beta-depleted transplantation in children. Findings and caveats of the study: T-cell counts and diversity were attributed mostly to newly produced T cells one year after transplant. Recipient T cells and thymic progenitors that survived were the source of the high TCRbeta diversity seen at day 60 in some patients. Reports say that about two months after transplant, the alpha-beta T cells came out of several hundred graft clones that had expanded.

V lost 3 bases to trimming and J lost 7 bases, with 4 bases between them. Per the germline V gene, CDR1 is PRHDT and CDR2 is FYEKMQ (reference sequence). CDR3 length equals 11 residues. As for this clonotype: What it binds is unknown.

TCRbeta library construction was performed incorporating unique molecular identifiers. TCRdb reprocessed the PCR reads via MiXCR and lists one record per CDR3 protein. The sample has approximately 980,000 distinct CDR3 sequences; 25% to 30% are singletons. The material was PBMCs, mostly from graft donor cells, obtained 360 days after TCRalphabeta/CD19-depleted stem cell transplant. This TCR derives from a boy under two years old who had a stem cell transplant for SCID, so the T cells may come from the graft donor. The chain links TRBV13 to TRBJ2-4; no definite D call. The CDR3 coding sequence is TGTGCCAGCAGCTTGGATAACATTCAGTACTTC. Protein product: CASSLDNIQYF.